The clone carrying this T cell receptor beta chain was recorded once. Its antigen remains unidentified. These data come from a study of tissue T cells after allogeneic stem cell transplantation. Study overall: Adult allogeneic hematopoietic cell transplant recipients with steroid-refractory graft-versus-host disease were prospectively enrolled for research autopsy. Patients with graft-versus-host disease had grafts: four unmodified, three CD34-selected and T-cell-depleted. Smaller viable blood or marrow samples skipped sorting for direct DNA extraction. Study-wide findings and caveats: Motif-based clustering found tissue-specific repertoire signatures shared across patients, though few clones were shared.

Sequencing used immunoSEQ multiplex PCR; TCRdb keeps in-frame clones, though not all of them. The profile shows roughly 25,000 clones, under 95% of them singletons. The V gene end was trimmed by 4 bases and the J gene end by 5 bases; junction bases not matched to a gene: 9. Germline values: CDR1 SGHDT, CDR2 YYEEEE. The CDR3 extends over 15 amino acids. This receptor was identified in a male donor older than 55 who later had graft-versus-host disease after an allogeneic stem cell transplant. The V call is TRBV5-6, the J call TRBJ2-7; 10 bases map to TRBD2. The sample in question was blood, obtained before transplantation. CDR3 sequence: CASSPPSGSFHEQYF. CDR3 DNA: TGTGCCAGCAGCCCCCCTAGCGGGAGCTTCCACGAGCAGTACTTC.